A single T cell receptor (beta chain) is shown here with its context. The target antigen is unknown. Germline V gene sequence: CDR1 SGHDT, CDR2 YYEEEE. V lost 4 bases, J lost 1 base, and 15 bases lay in between. The CDR3 has 16 residues. The PCR employed 60 Vbeta primers together with 13 Jbeta primers. TCRdb keeps only in-frame clones here, not all; method: immunoSEQ multiplex PCR. This sample carries 100,000 to 150,000 clones, 75% to 85% of them seen once, and the ten largest clones take 3% to 3.5%. These data come from a study of cytomegalovirus exposure and HLA in healthy donors. General observations from the study: The study put some 150 TCR beta chains on its list as cytomegalovirus-associated. Some V segments, TRBV6-2 and TRBV6-3 among them, were indistinguishable and were therefore excluded.

The rearrangement joins TRBV5-6 to TRBJ1-5; tentatively, D is TRBD1 (6 bases). Sample: PBMCs. This receptor was obtained from a male donor in good health and CMV-seronegative. CDR3 region: CASSRNDRPSNQPQHF. DNA of the CDR3: TGTGCCAGCAGCAGAAACGACAGGCCGAGCAATCAGCCCCAGCATTTT.